This TCR beta chain was recovered during a study of blood T cell repertoires in COVID-19. The CDR3 has 17 residues. Measured with immunoSEQ multiplex PCR; TCRdb has only the in-frame clones, and not every one. The sample consists of approximately 32,000 clones, about 90% of them appearing once. This sequence joins TRBV7-5 and TRBJ2-2; the listed D gene, TRBD2, was not tested against the DNA. TRBV7-5 is described as a pseudogene. This receptor was taken from a human donor in a cohort sampled during active COVID-19. What was sequenced was peripheral blood. The CDR3 DNA reads as TGTGCCACTCCCGAGGCTAGGTCCGGAGAGAACACCGGGGAGCTGTTTTTT. It encodes CATPEARSGENTGELFF.